The TCR beta chain described here comes from a study of Tregs in tolerant kidney transplant recipients. Thawed PBMCs were FACS-sorted into unstimulated CD4+CD25+CD127- regulatory T cells, CD4+CD25- non-regulatory cells, CD4 and CD8 cells. The method was immunoSEQ multiplex PCR; TCRdb's version includes in-frame clones alone and lacks a portion of them. Altogether about 100,000 clones are present, around 90% being singletons, with the ten largest covering roughly 0.31%. Study-level results: This study did not directly address biological reproducibility.

The J segment lost 4 bases and the V segment lost 5 bases, leaving 4 bases of the junction unmatched. This CDR3 is 14 amino acids long. Per germline, CDR1 SEHNR and CDR2 FQNEAQ (reference sequence). Note on this clone: The target antigen is unknown.

The chain joins TRBV7-9 to TRBJ1-5, with 8 bases fitting TRBD1. This clonotype was sampled from a human donor who received a combined kidney and bone marrow transplant. The sequencing here drew on CD4+ T cells from blood, taken before the transplant. The CDR3 DNA sequence: TGTGCCAGCAGCCCCGGGACAGGTAATCAGCCCCAGCATTTT. It encodes CASSPGTGNQPQHF.